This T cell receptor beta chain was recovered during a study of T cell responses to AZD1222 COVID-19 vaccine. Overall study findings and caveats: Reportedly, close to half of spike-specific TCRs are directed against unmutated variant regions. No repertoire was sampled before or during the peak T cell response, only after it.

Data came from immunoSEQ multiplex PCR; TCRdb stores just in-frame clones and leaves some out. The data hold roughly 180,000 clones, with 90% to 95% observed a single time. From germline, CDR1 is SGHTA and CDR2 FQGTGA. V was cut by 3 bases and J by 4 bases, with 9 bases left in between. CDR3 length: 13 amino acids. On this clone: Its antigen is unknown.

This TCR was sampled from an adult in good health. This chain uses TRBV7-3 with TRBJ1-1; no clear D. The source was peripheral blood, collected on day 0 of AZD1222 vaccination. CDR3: CASSFQGITEAFF. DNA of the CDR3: TGTGCCAGCAGCTTTCAAGGGATCACTGAAGCTTTCTTT.